Sequencing of this T cell receptor beta chain was carried out in a study of T cells in localized non-small cell lung cancer. Overall study results and limits: Increased T cell density in blood showed an association with longer overall survival. There was higher T cell clonality in uninvolved adjacent lung than in tumor, and it was highest there.

Clones were read by immunoSEQ multiplex PCR, and TCRdb kept only the in-frame ones, dropping some. The sample yields 27,000 or so clones, about 81% seen once. The germline CDR1 and CDR2 sequences are MNHEY and SVGAGI. Trimming took 2 bases from V and 9 from J, leaving 13 bases between them. The CDR3 covers 13 residues. Comment on this clone: What it binds is not known.

Specimen: peripheral blood, collected before any cancer treatment. The TCR comes from a woman aged 40 to 75 with stage I lung adenocarcinoma. The rearrangement uses TRBV6-5 and TRBJ2-5; unclear D gene. The CDR3 sequence: CASSYGLGKAQYF. The CDR3 coding sequence is TGTGCCAGCAGTTACGGATTGGGGAAGGCCCAGTACTTC.